This paragraph covers one T cell receptor beta chain sequence. Measured with immunoSEQ multiplex PCR; TCRdb has only the in-frame clones, and not every one. The table has some 120,000 clones, 70% to 90% seen once. This entry belongs to a study of T cell responses to AZD1222 COVID-19 vaccine. Germline V CDR1 and CDR2: LGHDT, YNNKEL (reference sequence). This CDR3 comprises 15 residues. Losses at the gene ends were 1 base for V and 4 bases for J; bases not matched to a gene: 3. This rearrangement joins TRBV3-1 (or the pseudogene TRBV3-2) to TRBJ2-2, with 7 bases identical to TRBD2. This TCR was recovered from an adult in good health. Source: peripheral blood, taken on day 0 of MenACWY control vaccination. The CDR3 bases are TGTGCCAGCAGCCAAGGGGGGGGAGCCACCGGGGAGCTGTTTTTT. It encodes CASSQGGGATGELFF.